This record looks at one T cell receptor (beta chain) sequence and its context. This specimen belongs to a study of T cells expressing NK-cell markers. As for the study in general: Sorted CD3+CD56-NKG2C+, CD3+CD56+NKG2C- and CD3+CD56+NKG2C+ T cells were the source of the TCR beta repertoires.

This CDR3 is 12 amino acids long. Germline CDR1 and CDR2: PRHDT and FYEKMQ (reference sequence). TCRdb re-analyzed the 5' RACE reads; it lists each CDR3 protein once, without DNA. The listing records over 150,000 distinct CDR3 sequences. The sequence derives from a woman in her forties or fifties in good health. The gene calls are TRBV13 and TRBJ1-3. Sequencing used blood T cells: a sorted CD56 or NKG2C T cell subset, CD4+ or CD8+ T cells, or bulk PBMC T cells (not recorded which). CDR3 sequence reads: CASSFSGNTIYF.